Each of the 17 T cell receptor beta chains below was sequenced from the same sample in a study of T cells in Graves' hyperthyroidism and ophthalmopathy. RNA transcripts yielded amplified TCR beta CDR3 regions. A first-round RT-PCR of the TCR CDR3 used the HTBI primer set. TCRdb used MiXCR to reprocess the multiplex PCR reads, holding one entry per CDR3 protein. Of roughly 640,000 distinct CDR3 sequences listed, 16% are singletons. The material sequenced was blood. The receptors were sampled from a woman aged 40 to 50 with Graves' ophthalmopathy.

This clonotype was observed at least ten times. The DNA for the CDR3 is TGTGCCAGCAGCGGGACTAGGACGGGGGGGGAGACCCAGTACTTC. It translates to CASSGTRTGGETQYF. The chain links TRBV9 to TRBJ2-5; 8 nucleotides align to TRBD2. The trim removed 3 bases at V and 5 bases at J, leaving 9 bases unmatched. Germline V CDR1 and CDR2: SGDLS, YYNGEE. This CDR3 spans 15 amino acids.

The genes are TRBV7-3 and TRBJ2-2, with 7 bases fitting TRBD2. CDR3 length: 13 residues. In germline, CDR1 is SGHTA, CDR2 FQGTGA. J lost 5 bases, V lost 8 bases, and 5 bases had no gene match. The CDR3 nucleotides are TGTGCCAGCCCCAGCGGGATAACCGGGGAGCTGTTTTTT. This gives the protein CASPSGITGELFF. The full variable domain, in which reference TRBV7-3 and TRBJ2-2 provide the parts outside the CDR3, is GAGVSQTPSNKVTEKGKYVELRCDPISGHTALYWYRQSLGQGPEFLIYFQGTGAADDSGLPNDRFFAVRPEGSVSTLKIQRTERGDSAVYLCASPSGITGELFFGEGSRLTVL.

The rearrangement joins TRBV14 to TRBJ1-1; TRBD1 matches at 7 bases. With 0 bases clipped from V and 1 base from J, the junction kept 20 bases outside the gene matches. The CDR3 contains 21 residues. Germline V lookup: CDR1 SGHDN, CDR2 FVKESK. This CDR3 reads CASSQDISYYSVTGRNTEAFF. In DNA, the CDR3 is TGTGCCAGCAGCCAAGATATTTCCTATTACTCCGTGACAGGGAGGAACACTGAAGCTTTCTTT.

As for this clonotype: This sequence may be a read error, since a much larger clone differs from it by one base. CDR3 in amino acids: CASSPPITSGNTIYF. The CDR3 nucleotides are TGTGCCAGCTCACCTCCCATCACCTCTGGAAACACCATATATTTT. The rearrangement links TRBV18 to TRBJ1-3, with D hard to call. The CDR3 is made up of 15 amino acids. CDR1 is KGHSH and CDR2 is LQKENI in the germline V gene. Trimming left V 3 bases short and J 0 bases short, with 9 bases between.

This clonotype was counted ten times or more. The V gene is TRBV18, the J gene TRBJ2-7; 9 bases are shared with TRBD1. This CDR3 spans 15 amino acids. Germline V gene lookup returns CDR1 KGHSH and CDR2 LQKENI. The trim removed 4 bases at V and 4 bases at J, leaving 8 bases unmatched. Here the CDR3 DNA reads TGTGCCAGCTCACTTGGGACAGGGCCCCAATACGAGCAGTACTTC. Protein: CASSLGTGPQYEQYF.

This clonotype was recorded at least ten times. The chain recombines TRBV27 with TRBJ2-1; perhaps D is TRBD1 or TRBD2 (6 bases each). V was pared by 5 bases and J by 6 bases, with 14 bases between. Germline CDR1 reads MNHEY; CDR2 reads SMNVEV (reference sequence). This CDR3 is built from 14 residues. The CDR3 spells CASSRRDIGNEQFF. The CDR3 DNA is TGTGCCAGCAGTCGGAGGGACATCGGCAATGAGCAGTTCTTC.

The V and J genes are TRBV6-1 and TRBJ2-2; D could derive from TRBD1 or TRBD2 (5 bases each). The CDR3 consists of 16 residues. Germline CDR1 reads MNHNS; CDR2 reads SASEGT. Trimming removed 7 bases from V and 7 bases from J, with 22 bases in between. DNA for the CDR3: TGTGCCAGCATCCCCGGGACGGAGGAGCGACGCGGGGAGCTGTTTTTT. Translated: CASIPGTEERRGELFF.

This clonotype was counted at least ten times. CDR3 protein: CASTDSGRAKNIQYF. CDR3 in DNA: TGTGCCAGCACGGACAGCGGGCGGGCCAAAAACATTCAGTACTTC. The gene calls are TRBV2 and TRBJ2-4, with D perhaps matching TRBD1 or TRBD2 (6 bases each). This CDR3 is built from 15 residues. The V end was cut by 7 bases, the J end by 1 base, with 14 bases between. In germline, CDR1 is SNHLY, CDR2 FYNNEI.

This clonotype was detected many times. V and J are TRBV27 and TRBJ2-7; 7 positions agree with TRBD2. Per the germline V gene, CDR1 is MNHEY and CDR2 is SMNVEV (reference sequence). Unmatched junction bases numbered 9, after V lost 7 bases and J lost 0 bases. This CDR3 spans 15 amino acids. CDR3 sequence reads: CASTTSALFSYEQYF. CDR3 nucleotides: TGTGCCAGCACCACTAGCGCCTTATTCTCCTACGAGCAGTACTTC.

This clonotype was seen ten or more times. The chain combines TRBV2 with TRBJ1-6; D not resolved. Deletions cut 8 bases from V and 0 bases from J, with 8 bases between. CDR1 and CDR2 from the germline V gene are SNHLY and FYNNEI. The CDR3 length is 14 residues. The DNA for the CDR3 is TGTGCCAGCGAGCAGAGCTCCTATAATTCACCCCTCCACTTT. Amino acid sequence: CASEQSSYNSPLHF.

Many counts were recorded for this clonotype. The chain joins TRBV2 to TRBJ2-5, with unresolved D. The CDR3 covers 15 residues. The germline CDR1 and CDR2 sequences are SNHLY and FYNNEI. V was pared by 7 bases and J by 5 bases, with 20 bases between. CDR3 amino acids: CASTFGRAGIETQYF. The CDR3 DNA sequence: TGTGCCAGCACGTTTGGAAGGGCCGGCATTGAGACCCAGTACTTC. Complete variable domain (other parts from reference TRBV2 and TRBJ2-5): EPEVTQTPSHQVTQMGQEVILRCVPISNHLYFYWYRQILGQKVEFLVSFYNNEISEKSEIFDDQFSVERPDGSNFTLKIRSTKLEDSAMYFCASTFGRAGIETQYFGPGTRLLVL.

V is TRBV4-2 and J is TRBJ1-4, with 7 bases lining up with TRBD1. This CDR3 comprises 15 residues. Losses at the gene ends were 0 bases for V and 7 bases for J; bases not matched to a gene: 5. Per the germline V gene, CDR1 is LGHNA and CDR2 is YNFKEQ. Here the CDR3 DNA reads TGTGCCAGCAGCCAAGAAAAGGGGGCTCGTGAAAAACTGTTTTTT. Its protein product is CASSQEKGAREKLFF.

Details on this clonotype: A much larger clone is a single base away; this may be a read error. V usage is TRBV30 and J usage is TRBJ1-2; D uncertain. This CDR3 region has 13 residues. Trimming removed 0 bases from V and 4 bases from J, with 9 bases in between. CDR1 and CDR2 (germline): GTSNPN, SVGIG (reference sequence). The CDR3 DNA reads as TGTGCCTGGAGTGTTGGTAGCCTCTATGGCTACACCTTC. Protein: CAWSVGSLYGYTF.

V is TRBV30 and J is TRBJ2-7; D may be TRBD2 (6 bases). Deletions cut 1 base from V and 7 bases from J, with 17 bases between. The CDR3 totals 14 residues. Looked up from germline, CDR1 is GTSNPN and CDR2 is SVGIG (reference sequence). The CDR3 spells CAWSESGVLVEQYF. In DNA, the CDR3 is TGTGCCTGGAGTGAATCGGGAGTACTTGTTGAGCAGTACTTC.

This chain links TRBV29-1 with TRBJ2-5; the D gene is possibly TRBD1 (6 bases). Trimming removed 1 base from V and 5 bases from J, with 23 bases in between. The CDR3 extends over 17 amino acids. Per the germline V gene, CDR1 is SQVTM and CDR2 is ANQGSEA. CDR3 loop: CSVEGGRGTKYFETQYF. The CDR3 DNA reads as TGCAGCGTTGAAGGTGGAAGGGGGACGAAGTATTTTGAGACCCAGTACTTC.

Notes on this clonotype: The CDR3 does not close with the conserved phenylalanine or tryptophan, likely indicating a read error. The CDR3 DNA follows: TGTGCCAGCAGTGAATCTGGCTACGAGCAGTACCTC. The encoded protein is CASSESGYEQYL. This sequence joins TRBV2 and TRBJ2-7, with no clear D. CDR3 length: 12 amino acids. The germline CDR1 and CDR2 sequences are SNHLY and FYNNEI. V lost 2 bases, J lost 3 bases, and 5 bases lay in between.

This clonotype was seen many times. The chain links TRBV20-1 to TRBJ2-2; 11 bases are a match to TRBD1. Germline V gives CDR1 DFQATT, CDR2 SNEGSKA (reference sequence). V shed 0 bases, J shed 6 bases, and the junction held 3 bases outside the gene matches. The CDR3 contains 15 residues. Written as DNA, the CDR3 is TGCAGTGCTAGAGAGGGACAGGGGGTGGCCGGGGAGCTGTTTTTT. Translation: CSAREGQGVAGELFF.